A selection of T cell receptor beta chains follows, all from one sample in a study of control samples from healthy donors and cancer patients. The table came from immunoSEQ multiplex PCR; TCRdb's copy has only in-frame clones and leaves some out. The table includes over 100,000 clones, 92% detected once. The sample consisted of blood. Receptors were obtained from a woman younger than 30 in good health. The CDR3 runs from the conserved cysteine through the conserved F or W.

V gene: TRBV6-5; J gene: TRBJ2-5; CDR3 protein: CASSSQRETQYF
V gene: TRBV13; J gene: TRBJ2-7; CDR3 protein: CASSLDRGKSSYEQYF
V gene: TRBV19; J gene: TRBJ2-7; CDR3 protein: CASSLRASYEQYF
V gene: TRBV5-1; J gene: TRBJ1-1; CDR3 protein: CASSLGDLNTEAFF
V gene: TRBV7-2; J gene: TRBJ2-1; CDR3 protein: CASSLRVDNEQFF
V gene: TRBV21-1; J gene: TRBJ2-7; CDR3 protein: CASSKKGDISSYEQYF
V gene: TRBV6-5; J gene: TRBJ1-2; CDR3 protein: CASSGTGHGYTF
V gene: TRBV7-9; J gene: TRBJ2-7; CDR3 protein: CASSYGTGATHEQYF
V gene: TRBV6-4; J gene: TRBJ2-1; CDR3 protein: CASSDSGTGGDEQFF
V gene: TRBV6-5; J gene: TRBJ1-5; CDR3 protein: CASSTGSYQPQHF
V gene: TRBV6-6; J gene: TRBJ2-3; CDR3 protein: CASRDLTDTQYF
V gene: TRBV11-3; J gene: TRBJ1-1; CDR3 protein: CASSSSVNTEAFF
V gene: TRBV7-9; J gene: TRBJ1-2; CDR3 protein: CASSLAGTGSGGYTF
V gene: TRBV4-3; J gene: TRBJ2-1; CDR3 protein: CANSQDQASGGYEQFF
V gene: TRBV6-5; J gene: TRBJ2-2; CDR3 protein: CASRESATGELFF
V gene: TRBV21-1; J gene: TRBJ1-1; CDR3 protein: CASSKDRNRGGTEAFF
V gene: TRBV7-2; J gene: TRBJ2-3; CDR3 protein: CASSSIIAAGGFGTDTQYF
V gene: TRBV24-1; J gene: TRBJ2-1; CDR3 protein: CATSYEVGEQFF
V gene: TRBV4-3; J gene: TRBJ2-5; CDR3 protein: CASSQERWVAGVVETQYF
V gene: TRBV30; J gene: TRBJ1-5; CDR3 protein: CAWSVLGPRNQPQHF
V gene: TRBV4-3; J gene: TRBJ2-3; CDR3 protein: CASSQTSGRWRPTDTQYF
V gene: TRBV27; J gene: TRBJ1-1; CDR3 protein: CATKTIGGSGTEAFF
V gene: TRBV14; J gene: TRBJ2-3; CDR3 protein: CASKRTAGSDTQYF
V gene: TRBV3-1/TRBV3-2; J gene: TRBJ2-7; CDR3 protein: CASSQDIYSPYEQYF
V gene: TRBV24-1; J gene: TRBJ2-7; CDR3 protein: CATSATGASYEQYF
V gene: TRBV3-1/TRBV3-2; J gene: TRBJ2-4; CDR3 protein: CASSQDRLAGRDIQYF
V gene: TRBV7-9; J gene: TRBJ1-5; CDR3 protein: CASSFSGRGMRNQPQHF
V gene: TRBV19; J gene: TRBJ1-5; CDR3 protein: CASSRGNQPQHF
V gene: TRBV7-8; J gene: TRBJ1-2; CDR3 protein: CASSYSDRAFYGYTF
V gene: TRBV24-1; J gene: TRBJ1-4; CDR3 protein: CATSDPVTSGEKLFF
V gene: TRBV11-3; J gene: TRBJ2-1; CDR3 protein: CASSLVEGRNEQFF
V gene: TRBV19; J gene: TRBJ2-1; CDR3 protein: CASSIQGMGPEQFF
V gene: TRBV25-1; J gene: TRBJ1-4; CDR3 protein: CASKNEKLFF
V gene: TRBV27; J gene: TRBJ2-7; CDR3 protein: CASSREHPPYEQYF
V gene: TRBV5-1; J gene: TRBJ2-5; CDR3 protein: CASSLRSGGSRETQYF
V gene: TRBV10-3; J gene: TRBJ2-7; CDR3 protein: CAMGDRDRVVEQYF
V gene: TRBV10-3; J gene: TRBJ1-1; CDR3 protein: CAISEGQGAFEAFF
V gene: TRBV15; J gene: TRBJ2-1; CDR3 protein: CATSRDRTKSSYNEQFF
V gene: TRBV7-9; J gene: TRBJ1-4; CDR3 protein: CASNTGGSEKLFF
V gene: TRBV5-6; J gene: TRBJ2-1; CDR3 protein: CASRIGQGLNEQFF
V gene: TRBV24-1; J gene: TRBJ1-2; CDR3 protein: CATRDRDDGYTF
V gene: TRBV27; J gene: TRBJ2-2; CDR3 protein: CASSPTGTSTGELFF
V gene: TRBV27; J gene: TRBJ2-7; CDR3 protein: CASNSGTGSYEQYF
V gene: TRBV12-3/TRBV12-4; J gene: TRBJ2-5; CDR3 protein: CASSSASTETQYF
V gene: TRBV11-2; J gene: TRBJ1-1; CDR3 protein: CASSLVARTRSTEAFF
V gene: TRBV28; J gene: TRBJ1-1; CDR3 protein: CASRGAPTEAFF
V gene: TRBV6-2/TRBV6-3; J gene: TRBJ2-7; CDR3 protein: CASSYPIADPSSYEQYF
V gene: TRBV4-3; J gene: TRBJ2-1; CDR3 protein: CASSLGLVFDEQFF
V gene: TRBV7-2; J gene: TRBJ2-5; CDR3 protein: CASSFRGSWQETQYF
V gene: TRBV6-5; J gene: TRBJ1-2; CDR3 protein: CASSYLGGQGSYGYTF
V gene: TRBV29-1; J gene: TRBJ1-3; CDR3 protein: CSVAGLPSGNTIYF
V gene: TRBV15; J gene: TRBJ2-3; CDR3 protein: CATRKGRSDTQYF
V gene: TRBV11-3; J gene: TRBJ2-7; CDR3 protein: CASSLARGCYEQYF
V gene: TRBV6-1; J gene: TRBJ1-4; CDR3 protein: CASSEIGGREKLFF